This T cell receptor (beta chain) was captured by sequencing in a study of T cells in Graves' hyperthyroidism and ophthalmopathy. Researchers took RNA transcripts and amplified the TCR beta CDR3 regions from them. HTBI primers were the set used in a first-round RT-PCR of the TCR CDR3. One entry per CDR3 protein, called by TCRdb with MiXCR from the multiplex PCR reads. This table has fewer than 600,000 distinct CDR3 sequences, about an eighth appearing once. Those with hyperthyroidism were 18 to 65 years old, newly diagnosed, and ill for under 2 months. The study based diagnoses on clinical symptoms, serum thyroxine and TRAb, thyroid ultrasound and orbital computed tomography. The V segment lost 1 base and the J segment 10 bases; nucleotides outside the gene matches: 10. This CDR3 has 15 amino acids. Germline V lookup: CDR1 SGHDN, CDR2 FVKESK. This clonotype was seen only once.

What was sequenced was blood. The clonotype comes from a woman between 18 and 30 years old with Graves' hyperthyroidism. V gene TRBV14 combines with J gene TRBJ2-1; 7 nucleotides agree with TRBD2. This CDR3 reads CASSQVVREVGEQFF. The DNA for the CDR3 is TGTGCCAGCAGCCAAGTTGTCCGGGAGGTTGGCGAGCAGTTCTTC.